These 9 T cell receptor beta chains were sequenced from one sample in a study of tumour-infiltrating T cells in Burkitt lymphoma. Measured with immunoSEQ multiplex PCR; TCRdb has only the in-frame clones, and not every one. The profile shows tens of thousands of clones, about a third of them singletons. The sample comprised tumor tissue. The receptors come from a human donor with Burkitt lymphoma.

This chain's CDR3 is CASSQSRGADTDTQYF. In DNA form, the CDR3 reads TGTGCCAGCAGCCAAAGTAGAGGGGCCGACACAGATACGCAGTATTTT. The chain has TRBV4-2 and TRBJ2-3, with D perhaps assigned TRBD1 or TRBD2 (5 bases each). The germline V gene encodes CDR1 LGHNA and CDR2 YNFKEQ. The CDR3 runs 16 residues. The V end was cut by 2 bases, the J end by 2 bases, with 14 bases between.

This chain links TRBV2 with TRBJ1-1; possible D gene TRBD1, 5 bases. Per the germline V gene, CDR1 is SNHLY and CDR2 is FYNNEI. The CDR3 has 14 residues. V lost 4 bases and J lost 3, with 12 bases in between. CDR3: CASSVRQRDTEAFF. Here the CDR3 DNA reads TGTGCCAGCAGTGTGAGACAGAGGGACACTGAAGCTTTCTTT. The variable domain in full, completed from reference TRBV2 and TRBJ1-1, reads EPEVTQTPSHQVTQMGQEVILRCVPISNHLYFYWYRQILGQKVEFLVSFYNNEISEKSEIFDDQFSVERPDGSNFTLKIRSTKLEDSAMYFCASSVRQRDTEAFFGQGTRLTVV.

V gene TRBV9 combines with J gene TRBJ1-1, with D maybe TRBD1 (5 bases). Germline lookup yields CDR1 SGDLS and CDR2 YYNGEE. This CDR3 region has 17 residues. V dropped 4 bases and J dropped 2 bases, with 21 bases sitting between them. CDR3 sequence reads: CASSPTQIQVGNTEAFF. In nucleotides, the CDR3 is TGTGCCAGCAGCCCTACTCAGATACAGGTAGGAAACACTGAAGCTTTCTTT.

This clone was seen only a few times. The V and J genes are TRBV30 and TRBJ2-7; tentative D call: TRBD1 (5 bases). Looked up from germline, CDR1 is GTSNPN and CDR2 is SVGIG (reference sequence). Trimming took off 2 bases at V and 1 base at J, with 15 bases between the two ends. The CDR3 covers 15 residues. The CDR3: CAWSLPIGASYEQYF. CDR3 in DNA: TGTGCCTGGAGTTTGCCCATAGGGGCTTCCTACGAGCAGTACTTC.

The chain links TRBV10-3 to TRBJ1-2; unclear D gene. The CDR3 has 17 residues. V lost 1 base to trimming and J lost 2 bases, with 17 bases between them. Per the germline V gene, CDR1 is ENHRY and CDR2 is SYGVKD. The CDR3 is CAISELPGRTPNYGYTF. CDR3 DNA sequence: TGTGCCATCAGTGAGTTGCCGGGAAGGACCCCGAACTATGGCTACACCTTC.

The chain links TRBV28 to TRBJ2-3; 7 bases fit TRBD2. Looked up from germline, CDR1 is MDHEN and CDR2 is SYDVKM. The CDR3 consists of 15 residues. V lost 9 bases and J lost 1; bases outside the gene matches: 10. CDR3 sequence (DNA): TGTGCCAGTGGGACCGGGGGGACGGGCACAGATACGCAGTATTTT. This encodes CASGTGGTGTDTQYF. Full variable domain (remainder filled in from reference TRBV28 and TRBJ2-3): DVKVTQSSRYLVKRTGEKVFLECVQDMDHENMFWYRQDPGLGLRLIYFSYDVKMKEKGDIPEGYSVSREKKERFSLILESASTNQTSMYLCASGTGGTGTDTQYFGPGTRLTVL.

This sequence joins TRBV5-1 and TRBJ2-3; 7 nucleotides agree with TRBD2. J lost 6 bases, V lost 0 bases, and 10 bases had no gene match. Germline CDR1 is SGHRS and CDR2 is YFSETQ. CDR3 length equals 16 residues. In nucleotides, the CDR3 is TGCGCCAGCAGCTTGGGGAGCGGGGTTGCTCGGGATACGCAGTATTTT. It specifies CASSLGSGVARDTQYF.

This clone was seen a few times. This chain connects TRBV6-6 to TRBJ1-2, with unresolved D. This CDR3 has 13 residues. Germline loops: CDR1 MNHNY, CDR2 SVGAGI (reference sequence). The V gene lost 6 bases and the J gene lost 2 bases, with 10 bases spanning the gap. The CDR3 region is CASSYANNYGYTF. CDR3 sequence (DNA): TGTGCCAGCAGCTACGCGAACAACTATGGCTACACCTTC.

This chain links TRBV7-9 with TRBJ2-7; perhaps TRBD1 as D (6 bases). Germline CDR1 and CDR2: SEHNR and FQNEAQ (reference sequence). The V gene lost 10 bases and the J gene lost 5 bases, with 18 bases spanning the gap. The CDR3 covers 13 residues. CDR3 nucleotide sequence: TGTGCCACTACACAGGGACGGGGAAACGAGCAGTACTTC. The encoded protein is CATTQGRGNEQYF.